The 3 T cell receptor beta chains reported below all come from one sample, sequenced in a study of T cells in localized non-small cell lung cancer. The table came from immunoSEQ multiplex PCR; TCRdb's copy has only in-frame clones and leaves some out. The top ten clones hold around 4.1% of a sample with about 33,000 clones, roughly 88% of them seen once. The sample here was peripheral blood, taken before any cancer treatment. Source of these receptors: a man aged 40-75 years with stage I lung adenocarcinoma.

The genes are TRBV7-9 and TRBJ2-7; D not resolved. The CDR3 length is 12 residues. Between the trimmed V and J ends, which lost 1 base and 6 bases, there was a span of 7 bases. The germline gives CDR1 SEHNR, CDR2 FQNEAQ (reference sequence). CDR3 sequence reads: CASSLGQVEQYF. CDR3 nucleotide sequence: TGTGCCAGCAGCTTAGGCCAGGTCGAGCAGTACTTC.

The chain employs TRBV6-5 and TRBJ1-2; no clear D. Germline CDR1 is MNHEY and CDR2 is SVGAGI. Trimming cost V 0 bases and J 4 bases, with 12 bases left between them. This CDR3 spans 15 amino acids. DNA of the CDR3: TGTGCCAGCAGTTACTCCCCGGACGGAGCCTATGGCTACACCTTC. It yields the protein CASSYSPDGAYGYTF.

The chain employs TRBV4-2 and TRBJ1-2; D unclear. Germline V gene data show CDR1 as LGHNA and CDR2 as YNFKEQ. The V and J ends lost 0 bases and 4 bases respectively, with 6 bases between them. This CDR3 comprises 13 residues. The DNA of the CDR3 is TGTGCCAGCAGCCAAGAGAATAGCTATGGCTACACCTTC. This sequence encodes CASSQENSYGYTF.